Below, 26 T cell receptor beta chains from the same sample are listed, as sequenced in a study of T cell responses to AZD1222 COVID-19 vaccine. Sequencing was performed with immunoSEQ multiplex PCR; in TCRdb, only in-frame clones are kept and a portion is missing. The data show about 120,000 clones, roughly 92% seen once. Source: peripheral blood, taken 28 days after the second AZD1222 dose. Receptors were obtained from an adult who received the AZD1222 COVID-19 vaccine.

In this sample, this clone turned up once. The V call is TRBV6-6, the J call TRBJ1-6, with a tentative D call TRBD1 (6 bases). V gave up 5 bases and J gave up 9 bases, with 17 bases separating them. CDR3 size: 15 residues. Germline CDR1 and CDR2: MNHNY and SVGAGI (reference sequence). This chain's CDR3 is CASSLGLGGGSPLHF. CDR3 in DNA: TGTGCCAGCAGTCTAGGACTGGGGGGCGGTTCACCCCTCCACTTT.

V is TRBV7-3 and J is TRBJ2-2; D is unclear. From germline, CDR1 is SGHTA and CDR2 FQGTGA. V lost 5 bases and J 5 bases, leaving 12 bases between the germline ends. This CDR3 spans 14 amino acids. The CDR3 coding sequence is TGTGCCAGCAGCCCCGACCAACTGACCGGGGAGCTGTTTTTT. It encodes CASSPDQLTGELFF.

This sequence joins TRBV28 and TRBJ2-7; D gene uncertain. The CDR3 length is 14 residues. CDR1 is MDHEN and CDR2 is SYDVKM in the germline V gene. Trimming pared 1 base from V and 3 bases from J, leaving 10 bases between. This CDR3 is CASSLLGLYYEQYF. The CDR3 DNA follows: TGTGCCAGCAGTTTATTGGGATTATACTACGAGCAGTACTTC. Using reference TRBV28 and TRBJ2-7 for the parts outside the CDR3, the full variable domain is DVKVTQSSRYLVKRTGEKVFLECVQDMDHENMFWYRQDPGLGLRLIYFSYDVKMKEKGDIPEGYSVSREKKERFSLILESASTNQTSMYLCASSLLGLYYEQYFGPGTRLTVT.

This rearrangement joins TRBV5-1 to TRBJ2-4; no clear D. The CDR3 runs 14 residues. The V end was cut by 0 bases, the J end by 3 bases, with 7 bases between. Germline CDR1 SGHRS, CDR2 YFSETQ. The DNA of the CDR3 is TGCGCCAGCAGCTTGGACTCATTCAAAAACATTCAGTACTTC. Translated, it gives CASSLDSFKNIQYF.

The rearrangement links TRBV19 to TRBJ1-5; weak D call: TRBD1 (5 bases). CDR1 LNHDA and CDR2 SQIVND come from the germline V gene (reference sequence). The CDR3 length is 12 residues. Trimming removed 6 bases at V and 5 bases at J, with 8 bases between. The CDR3: CASRKGDQPQHF. CDR3 DNA sequence: TGTGCCAGTAGAAAAGGGGATCAGCCCCAGCATTTT.

This chain uses TRBV21-1 with TRBJ2-1; the tabulated D call, TRBD2, remains unverified against the DNA. TRBV21-1 is described as a pseudogene. The CDR3 spans 18 residues. CDR3 in amino acids: CASNEGGSSGRAGNEQFF. The CDR3 coding sequence is TGTGCCAGCAACGAAGGGGGATCTAGCGGGAGGGCCGGAAATGAGCAGTTCTTC.

The genes are TRBV9 and TRBJ1-2; TRBD1 agrees at 9 bases. The CDR3 runs 15 residues. Trimming removed 2 bases from V and 7 bases from J; junction bases left unmatched: 9. The germline gives CDR1 SGDLS, CDR2 YYNGEE. The CDR3 DNA sequence: TGTGCCAGCAGCGTCACGGAGGACAGGGGTTCTGGCTACACCTTC. The encoded protein is CASSVTEDRGSGYTF. Full variable domain (missing parts from reference TRBV9 and TRBJ1-2): DSGVTQTPKHLITATGQRVTLRCSPRSGDLSVYWYQQSLDQGLQFLIQYYNGEERAKGNILERFSAQQFPDLHSELNLSSLELGDSALYFCASSVTEDRGSGYTFGSGTRLTVV.

The J gene is TRBJ2-1, the V gene TRBV10-3, with 9 positions matching TRBD2. Germline CDR1 ENHRY, CDR2 SYGVKD. The CDR3 has 18 amino acids. J was trimmed by 2 bases and V by 4 bases; bases with no gene match: 12. This chain's CDR3 is CAISGSQREAYTYNEQFF. The CDR3 DNA sequence: TGTGCCATCAGTGGGAGTCAGCGGGAGGCCTACACCTACAATGAGCAGTTCTTC.

The chain couples TRBV14 to TRBJ2-7; D is undetermined. Germline V gives CDR1 SGHDN, CDR2 FVKESK. Trimming took 3 bases from V and 1 from J, leaving 13 bases between them. This CDR3 is 15 amino acids long. The CDR3 here is CASSQHGRPSYEQYF. The CDR3 nucleotides read TGTGCCAGCAGCCAGCACGGGCGCCCGTCCTACGAGCAGTACTTC.

CDR3 nucleotide sequence: TGTGCCTCCTCGCCCAGTGGAAACACCATATATTTT. It yields the protein CASSPSGNTIYF. This sequence joins TRBV30 and TRBJ1-3; D is ambiguous. The CDR3 consists of 12 residues. The germline gives CDR1 GTSNPN, CDR2 SVGIG (reference sequence). V was shortened by 7 bases and J by 3 bases, with 10 bases between the two germline ends.

This chain joins TRBV10-1 and TRBJ2-1; TRBD1 aligns across 10 bases. In germline, CDR1 is WNHNN, CDR2 SYGVQD (reference sequence). CDR3 length: 16 amino acids. V shed 5 bases and J 9 bases; nucleotides not matched to a gene: 13. The CDR3 nucleotides read TGCGCCAGCAGTCTCGACAGGGGGCGGAAGGTGGGTGAGCAGTTCTTC. The encoded protein is CASSLDRGRKVGEQFF.

The genes are TRBV9 and TRBJ1-3, with a possible D match to TRBD1 (6 bases). The CDR3 totals 16 residues. Trimming cost V 3 bases and J 0 bases, with 13 bases left between them. Germline-derived CDR1 and CDR2 are SGDLS and YYNGEE. Written as DNA, the CDR3 is TGTGCCAGCAGCGGATCGACAGGCACCTCTGGAAACACCATATATTTT. Its protein product is CASSGSTGTSGNTIYF.

The chain has TRBV29-1 and TRBJ2-1, with 9 bases that match TRBD2. The J segment lost 3 bases and the V segment lost 3 bases, leaving 9 bases of the junction unmatched. CDR1 and CDR2 (germline): SQVTM, ANQGSEA. The CDR3 covers 16 residues. Here the CDR3 DNA reads TGCAGCGTTGACTTAGCGGGAGCAGTTGGCTACAATGAGCAGTTCTTC. Translation gives CSVDLAGAVGYNEQFF.

This sequence joins TRBV7-6 and TRBJ2-3; 7 bases map to TRBD1. The V and J ends lost 0 bases and 4 bases, in that order; junction bases with no gene match: 4. CDR3 size: 15 residues. The germline CDR1 and CDR2 sequences are SGHVS and FNYEAQ. CDR3 protein: CASSLAWQGADTQYF. The DNA of the CDR3 is TGTGCCAGCAGCTTAGCGTGGCAGGGGGCAGATACGCAGTATTTT.

This clone was seen only once. The chain carries TRBV6-6 and TRBJ1-1; 7 nucleotides align to TRBD1. With 6 bases clipped from V and 5 bases from J, the junction kept 15 bases outside the gene matches. CDR1 MNHNY and CDR2 SVGAGI come from the germline V gene (reference sequence). This CDR3 has 16 residues. CDR3 amino acids: CASRDMLTGLRTEAFF. CDR3 bases: TGTGCCAGCAGGGACATGCTGACAGGGCTTCGAACTGAAGCTTTCTTT.

The CDR3 nucleotides read TGTGCCAGTCTCGGGCCCCTAACTGAAGCTTTCTTT. Translated: CASLGPLTEAFF. V and J are TRBV28 and TRBJ1-1; D is uncertain. The V gene's germline CDR1 is MDHEN and CDR2 SYDVKM. Trimming removed 9 bases at V and 5 bases at J, with 13 bases between. The CDR3 covers 12 residues.

V and J are TRBV5-1 and TRBJ2-1; TRBD1 agrees at 8 bases. This CDR3 is 15 amino acids long. From germline, CDR1 is SGHRS and CDR2 YFSETQ. V lost 4 bases and J lost 7; bases outside the gene matches: 10. CDR3 in DNA: TGCGCCAGCAGCCCTACAGGGGGAGTAAGGAATGAGCAGTTCTTC. It yields the protein CASSPTGGVRNEQFF.

This sequence joins TRBV10-1 and TRBJ1-2; possible D gene TRBD1, 6 bases. The CDR3 is 15 amino acids. Germline loops: CDR1 WNHNN, CDR2 SYGVQD (reference sequence). Trimming took off 4 bases at V and 6 bases at J, with 18 bases between the two ends. Here the CDR3 DNA reads TGCGCCAGCAGTGTACAGGAAGGGGGGGGAAATGGCTACACCTTC. This codes for CASSVQEGGGNGYTF.

The chain links TRBV3-1 (or the pseudogene TRBV3-2) to TRBJ1-2, with unresolved D. V was cut by 0 bases and J by 8 bases, with 10 bases left in between. The CDR3 covers 13 residues. Germline V gene data show CDR1 as LGHDT and CDR2 as YNNKEL (reference sequence). The CDR3 loop reads CASSQEERVGYTF. The CDR3 region has the DNA TGTGCCAGCAGCCAAGAAGAAAGAGTAGGCTACACCTTC.

The chain employs TRBV7-9 and TRBJ2-6, with 9 nucleotides matching TRBD1. Germline lookup yields CDR1 SEHNR and CDR2 FQNEAQ (reference sequence). This CDR3 has 18 amino acids. The J segment lost 0 bases and the V segment lost 0 bases, leaving 3 bases of the junction unmatched. Here the CDR3 reads CASSLASGQGSGANVLTF. The CDR3 DNA sequence: TGTGCCAGCAGCTTAGCTTCGGGACAGGGCTCTGGGGCCAACGTCCTGACTTTC.

The chain links TRBV30 to TRBJ1-5, with 9 nucleotides matching TRBD1. This CDR3 is built from 16 residues. Germline-derived CDR1 and CDR2 are GTSNPN and SVGIG (reference sequence). V dropped 0 bases and J dropped 5; count of bases not matched to a gene: 8. CDR3: CAWSVYGTGSHQPQHF. The CDR3 coding sequence is TGTGCCTGGAGTGTGTATGGGACAGGGAGTCATCAGCCCCAGCATTTT.

V gene TRBV27 combines with J gene TRBJ2-7; 10 bases line up with TRBD1. The J segment lost 5 bases and the V segment lost 6 bases, leaving 10 bases of the junction unmatched. The germline V gene has CDR1 MNHEY and CDR2 SMNVEV (reference sequence). The CDR3 spans 15 residues. CDR3 protein: CASRTGRDRGHEQYF. The CDR3 coding sequence is TGTGCCAGCAGAACAGGCCGGGACAGGGGACACGAGCAGTACTTC.

The rearrangement links TRBV5-4 to TRBJ1-6; no definite D call. CDR1 and CDR2 (germline): SGHNT, YYREEE (reference sequence). V was pared by 6 bases and J by 7 bases, with 17 bases between. The CDR3 length is 15 residues. The CDR3: CASIPDLDGNSPLHF. For the CDR3, the DNA is TGTGCCAGCATCCCAGACCTGGACGGGAATTCACCCCTCCACTTT.

The chain links TRBV6-5 to TRBJ1-1; tentative D call: TRBD1 (6 bases). Trimming stripped 6 bases from V and 6 bases from J, with 20 bases between. From germline, CDR1 is MNHEY and CDR2 SVGAGI. This CDR3 comprises 15 residues. CDR3 bases: TGTGCCAGCAGGGCTGGGGGCGGTGGGTGGTCTGAAGCTTTCTTT. This encodes CASRAGGGGWSEAFF.

The chain is built from TRBV6-6 and TRBJ1-5, with D unclear. The length of the CDR3 is 12 residues. Deletions cut 0 bases from V and 11 bases from J, with 8 bases between. Germline values: CDR1 MNHNY, CDR2 SVGAGI (reference sequence). The CDR3 bases are TGTGCCAGCAGTTACTCGGGCAGTTCCCAGCATTTT. It yields the protein CASSYSGSSQHF.

The table lists this clone with a count of one. The rearrangement uses TRBV7-9 and TRBJ2-2; 9 bases align to TRBD2. Germline-derived CDR1 and CDR2 are SEHNR and FQNEAQ (reference sequence). V lost 3 bases and J lost 9; bases outside the gene matches: 17. This CDR3 has 18 amino acids. In DNA, the CDR3 is TGTGCCAGCAGCTTCAAAGGCCTTTTAGCGGGAGAGGGCCGGGAGCTGTTTTTT. It specifies CASSFKGLLAGEGRELFF.